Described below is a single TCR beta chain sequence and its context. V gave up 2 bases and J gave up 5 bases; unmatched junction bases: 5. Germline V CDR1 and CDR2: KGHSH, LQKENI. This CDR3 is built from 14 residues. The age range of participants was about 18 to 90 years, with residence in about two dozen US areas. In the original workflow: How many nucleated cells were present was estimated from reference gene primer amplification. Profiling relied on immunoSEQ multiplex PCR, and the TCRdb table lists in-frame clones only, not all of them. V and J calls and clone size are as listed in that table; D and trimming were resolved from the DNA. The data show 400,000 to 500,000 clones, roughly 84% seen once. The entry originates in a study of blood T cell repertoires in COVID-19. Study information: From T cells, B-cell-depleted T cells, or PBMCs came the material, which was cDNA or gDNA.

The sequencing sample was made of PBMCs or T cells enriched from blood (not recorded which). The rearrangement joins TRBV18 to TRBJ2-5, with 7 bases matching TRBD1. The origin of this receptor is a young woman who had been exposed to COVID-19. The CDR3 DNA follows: TGTGCCAGCTCACCAGGAGGACAGGCGGAGACCCAGTACTTC. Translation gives CASSPGGQAETQYF.